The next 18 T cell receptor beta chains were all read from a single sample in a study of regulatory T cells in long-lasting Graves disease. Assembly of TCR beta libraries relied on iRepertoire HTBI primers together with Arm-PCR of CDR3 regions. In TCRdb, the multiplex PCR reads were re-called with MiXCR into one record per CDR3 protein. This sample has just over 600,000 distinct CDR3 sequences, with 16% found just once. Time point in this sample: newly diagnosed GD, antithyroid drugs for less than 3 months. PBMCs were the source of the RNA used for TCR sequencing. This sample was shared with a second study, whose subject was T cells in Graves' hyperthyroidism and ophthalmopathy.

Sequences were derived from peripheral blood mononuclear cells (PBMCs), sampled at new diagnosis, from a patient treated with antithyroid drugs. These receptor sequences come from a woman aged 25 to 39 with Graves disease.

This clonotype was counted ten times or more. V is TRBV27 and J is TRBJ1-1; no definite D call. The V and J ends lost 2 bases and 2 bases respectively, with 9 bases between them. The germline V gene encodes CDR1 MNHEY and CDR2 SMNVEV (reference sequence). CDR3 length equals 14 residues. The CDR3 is CASSLRHQNTEAFF. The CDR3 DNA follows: TGTGCCAGCAGTTTACGCCACCAAAACACTGAAGCTTTCTTT.

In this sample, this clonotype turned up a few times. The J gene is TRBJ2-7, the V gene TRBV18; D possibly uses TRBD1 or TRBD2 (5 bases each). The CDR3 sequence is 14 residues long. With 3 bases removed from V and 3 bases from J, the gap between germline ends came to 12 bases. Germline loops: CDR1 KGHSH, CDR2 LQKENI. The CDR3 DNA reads TGTGCCAGCTCACCCCGGGACGTGAACTACGAGCAGTACTTC. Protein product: CASSPRDVNYEQYF.

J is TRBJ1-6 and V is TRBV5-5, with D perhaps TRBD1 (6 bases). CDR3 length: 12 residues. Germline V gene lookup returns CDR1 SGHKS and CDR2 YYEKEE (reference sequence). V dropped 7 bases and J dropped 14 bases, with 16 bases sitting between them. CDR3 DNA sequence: TGTGCCAGCGGCCGCCGGGACAACACCCTCCACTTT. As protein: CASGRRDNTLHF.

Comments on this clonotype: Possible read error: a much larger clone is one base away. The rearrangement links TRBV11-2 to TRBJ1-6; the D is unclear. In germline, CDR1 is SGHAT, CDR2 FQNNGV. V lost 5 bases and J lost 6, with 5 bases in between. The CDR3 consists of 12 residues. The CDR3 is CASSRGNSPLHF. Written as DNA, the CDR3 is TGTGCCAGCAGCCGGGGTAATTCACCCCTCCACTTT.

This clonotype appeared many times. The CDR3 nucleotides read TGCGCCAGCAGCCCCCGGATCTCCTACAATGAGCAGTTCTTC. This encodes CASSPRISYNEQFF. V is TRBV5-1 and J is TRBJ2-1; D unresolved. Germline V gives CDR1 SGHRS, CDR2 YFSETQ. This CDR3 is built from 14 residues. V gave up 4 bases and J gave up 0 bases, with 8 bases separating them.

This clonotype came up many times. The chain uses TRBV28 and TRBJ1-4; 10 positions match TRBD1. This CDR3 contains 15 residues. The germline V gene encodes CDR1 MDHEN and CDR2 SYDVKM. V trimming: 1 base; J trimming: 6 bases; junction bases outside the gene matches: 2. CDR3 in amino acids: CASSLSGTGDEKLFF. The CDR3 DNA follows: TGTGCCAGCAGTTTATCCGGGACAGGGGATGAAAAACTGTTTTTT.

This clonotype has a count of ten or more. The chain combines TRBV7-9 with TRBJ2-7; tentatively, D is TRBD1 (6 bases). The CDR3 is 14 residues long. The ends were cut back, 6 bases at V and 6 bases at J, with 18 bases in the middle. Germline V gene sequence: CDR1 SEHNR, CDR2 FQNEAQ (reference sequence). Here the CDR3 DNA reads TGTGCCAGCAGTTCCCCCGCTACAGGGAGCGAGCAGTACTTC. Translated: CASSSPATGSEQYF.

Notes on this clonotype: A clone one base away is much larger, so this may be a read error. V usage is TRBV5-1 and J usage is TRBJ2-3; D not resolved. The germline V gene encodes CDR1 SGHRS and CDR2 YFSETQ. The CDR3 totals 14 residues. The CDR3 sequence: CASRLARLSDTQYF. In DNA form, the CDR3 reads TGCGCCAGCCGCTTGGCCAGGCTGTCAGATACGCAGTATTTT.

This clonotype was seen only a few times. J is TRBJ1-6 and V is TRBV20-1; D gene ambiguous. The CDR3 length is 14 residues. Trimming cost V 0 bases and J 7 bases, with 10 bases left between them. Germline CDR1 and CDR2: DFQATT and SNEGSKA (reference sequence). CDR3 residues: CSARDRTLNSPLHF. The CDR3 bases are TGCAGTGCTAGAGATCGCACGTTAAATTCACCCCTCCACTTT.

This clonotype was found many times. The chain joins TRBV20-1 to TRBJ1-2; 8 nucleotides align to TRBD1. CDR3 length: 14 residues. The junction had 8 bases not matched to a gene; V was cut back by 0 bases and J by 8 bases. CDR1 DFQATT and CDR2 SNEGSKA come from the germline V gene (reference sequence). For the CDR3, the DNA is TGCAGTGCTAGAGATCCCCAGGGGGCGAAAGGCTACACCTTC. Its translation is CSARDPQGAKGYTF.

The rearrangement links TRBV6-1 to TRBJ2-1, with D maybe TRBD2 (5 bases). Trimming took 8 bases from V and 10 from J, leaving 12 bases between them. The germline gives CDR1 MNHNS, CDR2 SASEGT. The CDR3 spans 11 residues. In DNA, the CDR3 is TGTGCCAGCGCCTCCCGCGGGGAGCAGTTCTTC. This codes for CASASRGEQFF.

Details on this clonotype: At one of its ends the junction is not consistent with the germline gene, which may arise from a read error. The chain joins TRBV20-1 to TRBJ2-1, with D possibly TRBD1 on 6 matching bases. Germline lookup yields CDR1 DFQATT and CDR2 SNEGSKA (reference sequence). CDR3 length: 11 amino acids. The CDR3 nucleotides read TGCAGTGCTAGAAGGGACACTCTTCCCCTCTTC. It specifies CSARRDTLPLF.

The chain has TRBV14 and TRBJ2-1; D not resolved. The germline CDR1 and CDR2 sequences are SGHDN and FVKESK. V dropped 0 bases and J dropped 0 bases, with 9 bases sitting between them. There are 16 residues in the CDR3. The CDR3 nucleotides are TGTGCCAGCAGCCAAGATATTAGTTTCTCCTACAATGAGCAGTTCTTC. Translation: CASSQDISFSYNEQFF.

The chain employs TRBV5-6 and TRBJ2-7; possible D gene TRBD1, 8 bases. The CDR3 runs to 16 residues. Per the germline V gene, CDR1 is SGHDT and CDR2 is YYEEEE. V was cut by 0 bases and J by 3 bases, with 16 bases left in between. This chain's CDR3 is CASSLGQGRDIYEQYF. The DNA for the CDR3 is TGTGCCAGCAGCTTGGGACAGGGGAGGGATATCTACGAGCAGTACTTC.

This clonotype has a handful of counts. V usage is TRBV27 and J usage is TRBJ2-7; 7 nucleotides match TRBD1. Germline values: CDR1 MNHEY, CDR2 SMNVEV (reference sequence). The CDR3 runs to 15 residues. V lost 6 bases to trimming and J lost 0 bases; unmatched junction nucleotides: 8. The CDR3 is CASSHRQGYSYEQYF. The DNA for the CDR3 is TGTGCCAGCAGCCATCGACAGGGTTACTCCTACGAGCAGTACTTC.

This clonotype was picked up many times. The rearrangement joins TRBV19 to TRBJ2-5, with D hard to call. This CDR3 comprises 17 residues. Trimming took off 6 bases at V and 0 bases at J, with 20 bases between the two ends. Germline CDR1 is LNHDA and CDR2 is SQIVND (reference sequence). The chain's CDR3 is CASRSSEQIPYQETQYF. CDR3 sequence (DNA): TGTGCCAGTAGAAGCTCTGAGCAGATCCCGTACCAAGAGACCCAGTACTTC.

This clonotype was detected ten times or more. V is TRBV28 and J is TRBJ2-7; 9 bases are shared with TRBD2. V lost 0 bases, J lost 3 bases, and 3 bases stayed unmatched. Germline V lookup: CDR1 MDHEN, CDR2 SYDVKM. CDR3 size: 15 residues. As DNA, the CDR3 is TGTGCCAGCAGTTTATGGCGTAGCGGGAGCTACGAGCAGTACTTC. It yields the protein CASSLWRSGSYEQYF.

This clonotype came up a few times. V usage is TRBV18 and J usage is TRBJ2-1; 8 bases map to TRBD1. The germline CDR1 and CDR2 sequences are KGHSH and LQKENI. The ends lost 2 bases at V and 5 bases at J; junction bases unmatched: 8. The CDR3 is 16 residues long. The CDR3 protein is CASSPAGTGSNNEQFF. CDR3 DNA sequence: TGTGCCAGCTCACCAGCCGGGACAGGTTCGAACAATGAGCAGTTCTTC.